This T cell receptor beta chain originates from a study of control samples from healthy donors and cancer patients. CDR3 length: 15 amino acids. V shed 2 bases, J shed 4 bases, and the junction held 6 bases outside the gene matches. Looked up from germline, CDR1 is MNHNY and CDR2 is SVGAGI (reference sequence). Only in-frame clones appear in the TCRdb table, and some are missing; sequencing was by immunoSEQ multiplex PCR. The table has roughly 190,000 clones, 91% seen once. Sequenced input: blood. The sequence derives from a woman younger than 45 in good health. V is TRBV6-6 and J is TRBJ1-1; 8 nucleotides line up with TRBD1. In DNA, the CDR3 is TGTGCCAGCAGTTACCCAGGGGGCGCAAGCACTGAAGCTTTCTTT. Protein: CASSYPGGASTEAFF.